Below, 23 T cell receptor beta chains from the same sample are listed, as sequenced in a study of blood T cell repertoires in COVID-19. Using immunoSEQ multiplex PCR, the repertoire was profiled, and TCRdb retains in-frame clones only, with some absent. Of about 250,000 clones listed, about 79% were seen once; the top ten hold about 8.9%. The sequenced sample consisted of peripheral blood. The receptors stem from a man older than 75 with acute or convalescent COVID-19.

CDR3 in amino acids: CASSPRRGPNYGYTF. CDR3 DNA sequence: TGTGCCAGCTCACCGCGGAGGGGCCCGAACTATGGCTACACCTTC. The chain carries TRBV18 and TRBJ1-2; maybe TRBD1 (5 bases). V lost 3 bases, J lost 2 bases, and 13 bases lay in between. Germline assignment: CDR1 KGHSH and CDR2 LQKENI. This CDR3 spans 15 amino acids.

This clone was seen once. Other DNA sequences of this sample code for an identical CDR3. The V and J genes are TRBV9 and TRBJ1-3, with D uncertain. The CDR3 contains 15 residues. The germline CDR1 and CDR2 sequences are SGDLS and YYNGEE. V was shortened by 0 bases and J by 0 bases, with 7 bases between the two germline ends. CDR3 sequence: CASSVVPGSGNTIYF. In DNA form, the CDR3 reads TGTGCCAGCAGCGTAGTGCCCGGCTCTGGAAACACCATATATTTT.

This clone has just a few counts. For the CDR3, the DNA is TGTGCCAGCAGGGAAATCTTTCGACAGAACGCTAACTATGGCTACACCTTC. Translation gives CASREIFRQNANYGYTF. The V gene is TRBV6-1, the J gene TRBJ1-2; possible D gene TRBD1, 5 bases. Between the trimmed V and J ends, which lost 6 bases and 0 bases, there was a span of 20 bases. The germline V gene has CDR1 MNHNS and CDR2 SASEGT. The CDR3 extends over 17 amino acids.

This clone was found a few times. The genes are TRBV7-9 and TRBJ1-2; 9 bases align to TRBD1. The ends lost 3 bases at V and 2 bases at J; junction bases unmatched: 4. There are 15 residues in the CDR3. Germline values: CDR1 SEHNR, CDR2 FQNEAQ (reference sequence). The CDR3 protein is CASSFGQGINYGYTF. Here the CDR3 DNA reads TGTGCCAGCAGCTTTGGACAGGGGATCAACTATGGCTACACCTTC.

This sequence joins TRBV6-7 and TRBJ1-6, with D possibly matching TRBD1 (5 bases). TRBV6-7 is assigned to the ORF class and has an uncertain function. The V end was cut by 7 bases, the J end by 9 bases, with 19 bases between. The CDR3 extends over 15 amino acids. The DNA of the CDR3 is TGTGCCAGCACCCCGGGGGGGGGTTTTAGTTCACCCCTCCACTTT. Translation gives CASTPGGGFSSPLHF.

The chain couples TRBV24-1 to TRBJ2-3; 9 nucleotides line up with TRBD1. The germline V gene has CDR1 KGHDR and CDR2 SFDVKD. J lost 1 base, V lost 6 bases, and 4 bases had no gene match. This CDR3 has 15 residues. The CDR3 nucleotides read TGTGCCACCAGTCGGACAGGGGCGGGCACAGATACGCAGTATTTT. This encodes CATSRTGAGTDTQYF.

The rearrangement links TRBV5-1 to TRBJ2-5; a possible D gene is TRBD2 (5 bases). This CDR3 has 13 residues. From germline, CDR1 is SGHRS and CDR2 YFSETQ. V was trimmed by 3 bases and J by 4 bases, leaving 10 bases between them. The CDR3 DNA reads as TGCGCCAGCAGCTCTTCGGGGTCAGAGACCCAGTACTTC. Translated, it gives CASSSSGSETQYF.

The chain couples TRBV5-1 to TRBJ2-2, with TRBD2 as a possible D gene (5 bases). V lost 4 bases and J 7 bases, leaving 17 bases between the germline ends. Per the germline V gene, CDR1 is SGHRS and CDR2 is YFSETQ. This CDR3 region has 15 residues. CDR3: CASSAPDREGGELFF. The CDR3 bases are TGCGCCAGCAGCGCCCCGGATCGTGAGGGCGGGGAGCTGTTTTTT.

The chain carries TRBV11-1 and TRBJ2-3; maybe TRBD2 (7 bases). The V gene's germline CDR1 is SGHAT and CDR2 FQDESV (reference sequence). V was cut by 0 bases and J by 7 bases, with 14 bases left in between. This CDR3 is 15 amino acids long. CDR3 nucleotide sequence: TGTGCCAGCAGCTTAGCGGGGGGGCCGTCATATACGCAGTATTTT. It yields the protein CASSLAGGPSYTQYF.

The chain has TRBV28 and TRBJ1-2; D not resolved. Trimming removed 5 bases from V and 7 bases from J, with 8 bases in between. Germline loops: CDR1 MDHEN, CDR2 SYDVKM. This CDR3 is 11 amino acids long. DNA for the CDR3: TGTGCCAGCAGTCTTCTATCTGGCTACACCTTC. Translation gives CASSLLSGYTF.

The CDR3 sequence: CASSPQSGNTEAFF. DNA for the CDR3: TGTGCCAGCTCACCACAATCAGGGAACACTGAAGCTTTCTTT. This chain connects TRBV18 to TRBJ1-1; D gene ambiguous. The germline CDR1 and CDR2 sequences are KGHSH and LQKENI. CDR3 size: 14 residues. The germline V and J ends were trimmed by 1 base and 1 base, with 7 bases remaining between them. Full variable domain (remainder filled in from reference TRBV18 and TRBJ1-1): NAGVMQNPRHLVRRRGQEARLRCSPMKGHSHVYWYRQLPEEGLKFMVYLQKENIIDESGMPKERFSAEFPKEGPSILRIQQVVRGDSAAYFCASSPQSGNTEAFFGQGTRLTVV.

This clone is medium-sized within its sample. The genes are TRBV6-4 and TRBJ2-7, with a tentative D call TRBD1 (6 bases). Trimming removed 0 bases from V and 6 bases from J, with 24 bases in between. The CDR3 has 18 residues. Germline lookup yields CDR1 MRHNA and CDR2 SNTAGT. The CDR3 bases are TGTGCCAGCAGTGACTCCGCACACAGACAGGACTCCGACCTCGAGCAGTACTTC. It specifies CASSDSAHRQDSDLEQYF.

This clone was seen more than once but under ten times. The V gene is TRBV5-1, the J gene TRBJ1-1, with D perhaps matching TRBD1 (5 bases). V was trimmed by 4 bases and J by 4 bases, leaving 14 bases between them. The CDR3 consists of 14 residues. The germline V gene has CDR1 SGHRS and CDR2 YFSETQ. The DNA of the CDR3 is TGCGCCAGCAGCCGGGTCGGAGGGACCACTGAAGCTTTCTTT. Protein: CASSRVGGTTEAFF.

This clone has only one observation. V is TRBV15 and J is TRBJ2-1; possible D gene TRBD1, 5 bases. This CDR3 region has 17 residues. Looked up from germline, CDR1 is LNHNV and CDR2 is YYDKDF (reference sequence). Trimming removed 5 bases at V and 3 bases at J, with 20 bases between. The CDR3 DNA is TGTGCCACCAGCCGTTATAGGTCAGGGATCAACTACAATGAGCAGTTCTTC. It translates to CATSRYRSGINYNEQFF.

V usage is TRBV24-1 and J usage is TRBJ2-3; D not certain. The CDR3 consists of 16 residues. With 3 bases removed from V and 5 bases from J, the gap between germline ends came to 17 bases. The V gene's germline CDR1 is KGHDR and CDR2 SFDVKD. CDR3 region: CATSDAHPSTRDTQYF. The CDR3 DNA follows: TGTGCCACCAGTGATGCGCACCCCTCCACGAGAGATACGCAGTATTTT.

Concerning this clone: The junction does not match germline at one end; this may be a read error. This chain links TRBV23-1 with TRBJ2-7; 8 bases match TRBD1. TRBV23-1 qualifies as an ORF whose function is uncertain. This CDR3 is built from 12 residues. CDR3 protein: CASSPRQGFPPF. In nucleotides, the CDR3 is TGCGCCAGCAGTCCGCGACAGGGGTTTCCCCCATTC.

The chain recombines TRBV11-3 with TRBJ2-1, with D tentatively TRBD2 (5 bases). Trimming removed 0 bases from V and 10 bases from J, with 10 bases in between. Germline lookup yields CDR1 SGHNT and CDR2 YENEEA. The CDR3 spans 13 residues. The CDR3 loop reads CASSLDVSGEQFF. DNA of the CDR3: TGTGCCAGCAGCTTAGATGTATCGGGGGAGCAGTTCTTC.

The chain recombines TRBV19 with TRBJ2-1; 9 nucleotides agree with TRBD2. J lost 7 bases, V lost 6 bases, and 10 bases had no gene match. The CDR3 contains 15 residues. Germline V gene data show CDR1 as LNHDA and CDR2 as SQIVND (reference sequence). The CDR3 protein is CASRPAGGNENEQFF. The CDR3 DNA reads TGTGCCAGTAGGCCTGCGGGGGGGAATGAAAATGAGCAGTTCTTC.

The chain is built from TRBV6-1 and TRBJ2-2; 8 bases line up with TRBD2. The CDR3 extends over 16 amino acids. Germline values: CDR1 MNHNS, CDR2 SASEGT. The J segment lost 6 bases and the V segment lost 1 base, leaving 7 bases of the junction unmatched. The CDR3 sequence is CASSEGRGGPSGELFF. Here the CDR3 DNA reads TGTGCCAGCAGTGAAGGACGGGGGGGCCCCTCCGGGGAGCTGTTTTTT.

The CDR3 coding sequence is TGCGCCAGCAAAGGGGTAAATTCACCCCTCCACTTT. Translation gives CASKGVNSPLHF. The chain is built from TRBV10-2 and TRBJ1-6, with D perhaps matching TRBD1 (5 bases). The CDR3 contains 12 residues. V lost 7 bases and J lost 7, with 8 bases in between. Germline CDR1 reads WSHSY; CDR2 reads SAAADI.

This rearrangement joins TRBV11-3 to TRBJ1-4, with D unresolved. CDR1 is SGHNT, CDR2 YENEEA, per germline. V was clipped by 8 bases and J by 8 bases, with 12 bases between them. The CDR3 length is 12 residues. DNA for the CDR3: TGTGCCAGCCCCTTCCCCAGGGAAAAACTGTTTTTT. Translated, it gives CASPFPREKLFF.

The chain couples TRBV6-5 to TRBJ2-3; D not resolved. Germline CDR1 reads MNHEY; CDR2 reads SVGAGI. The germline V and J ends were trimmed by 9 bases and 0 bases, with 10 bases remaining between them. The CDR3 has 13 residues. The CDR3 coding sequence is TGTGCCAGTCGAATAGCTAGCACAGATACGCAGTATTTT. Its protein is CASRIASTDTQYF.

The chain recombines TRBV19 with TRBJ1-5; 7 bases fit TRBD1. CDR1 is LNHDA and CDR2 is SQIVND in the germline V gene (reference sequence). The trim removed 5 bases at V and 7 bases at J, leaving 11 bases unmatched. This CDR3 contains 15 residues. CDR3 nucleotide sequence: TGTGCCAGTAGTCAACGAGACAGGGCAAGGCAGCCCCAGCATTTT. Protein product: CASSQRDRARQPQHF.